This TCR beta chain originates from a study of beta chain features in type 1 diabetes. Study-wide results and limits: Type 1 diabetes patients had TCRB CDR3s that were shorter (moderately but significantly so) in all four CD4+ subsets. With patients and controls alike, PCR might favor shorter templates to an equal degree. Cells that show high TCR expression could be over-represented by cDNA sequencing.

The CDR3 is 14 residues long. The V gene end was trimmed by 4 bases and the J gene end by 5 bases; junction bases not matched to a gene: 5. From germline, CDR1 is SGDLS and CDR2 YYNGEE. Expressed TCRB transcripts were sequenced because the isolated RNA had all been reverse transcribed beforehand. Using immunoSEQ multiplex PCR, the repertoire was profiled, and TCRdb retains in-frame clones only, with some absent. The sample records some 360,000 clones, around 10% being singletons. This clone has a handful of counts. What it binds is not known. The clonotype was recovered from a man between 25 and 39 years old with type 1 diabetes. The sequencing sample was made of central memory CD4+ T cells from blood. The chain joins TRBV9 to TRBJ1-5, with TRBD1 matching 8 bases. CDR3 coding DNA: TGTGCCAGCAGCTCCGGACAGGGATATCAGCCCCAGCATTTT. It encodes CASSSGQGYQPQHF.